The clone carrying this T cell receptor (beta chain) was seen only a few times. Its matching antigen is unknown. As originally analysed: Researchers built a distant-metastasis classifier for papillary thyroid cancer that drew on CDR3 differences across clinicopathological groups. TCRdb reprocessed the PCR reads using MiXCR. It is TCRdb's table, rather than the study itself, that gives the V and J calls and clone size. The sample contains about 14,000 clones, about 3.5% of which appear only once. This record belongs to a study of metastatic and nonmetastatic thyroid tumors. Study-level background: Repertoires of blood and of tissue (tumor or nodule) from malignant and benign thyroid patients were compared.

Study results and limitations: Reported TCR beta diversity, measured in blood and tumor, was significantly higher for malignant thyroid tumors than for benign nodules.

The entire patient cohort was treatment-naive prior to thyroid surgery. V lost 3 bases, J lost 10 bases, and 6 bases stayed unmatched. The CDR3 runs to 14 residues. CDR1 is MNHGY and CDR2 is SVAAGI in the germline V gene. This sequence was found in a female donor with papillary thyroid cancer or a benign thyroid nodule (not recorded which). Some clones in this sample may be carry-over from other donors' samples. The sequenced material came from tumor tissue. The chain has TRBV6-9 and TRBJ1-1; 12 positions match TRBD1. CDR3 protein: CASSYGTGGRGAFF. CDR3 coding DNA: TGTGCCAGCAGTTACGGGACAGGGGGCCGGGGAGCTTTCTTT.